This TCR beta chain is from a study of regulatory T cells in long-lasting Graves disease. The CDR3 runs to 16 residues. Germline-derived CDR1 and CDR2 are SGHVS and FNYEAQ. V was clipped by 0 bases and J by 1 base, with 10 bases between them. Whole-study findings and limits: Preferential use of TRBV28, TRBJ1-2 and TRBJ2-5 was seen in persistent disease.

This clonotype was detected once. Its matching antigen is unknown. The time point: newly diagnosed GD, antithyroid drugs for less than 3 months. Making the TCR library involved RNA that had been extracted from PBMCs. Construction of TCR beta libraries relied on iRepertoire HTBI primers and on Arm-PCR targeting CDR3 regions. TCRdb called the multiplex PCR reads again in MiXCR, with one record for every CDR3 protein. The repertoire holds fewer than 550,000 distinct CDR3 sequences, with about a sixth as singletons. This same sample was also part of a study on T cells in Graves' hyperthyroidism and ophthalmopathy.

The genes are TRBV7-6 and TRBJ2-1; TRBD2 is a possible D gene (6 bases). Sequenced here: peripheral blood mononuclear cells (PBMCs), sampled at new diagnosis, from a patient treated with antithyroid drugs. The receptor's source is a woman between 18 and 29 years old with Graves disease. CDR3 amino acids: CASSLATGVSYNEQFF. CDR3 nucleotide sequence: TGTGCCAGCAGCTTAGCTACGGGAGTTTCCTACAATGAGCAGTTCTTC.